The next 4 T cell receptor beta chains were all read from a single sample in a study of cytomegalovirus exposure and HLA in healthy donors. The PCR made use of 60 Vbeta and 13 Jbeta primers. Libraries were prepared by immunoSEQ multiplex PCR; TCRdb keeps only in-frame clonotypes and omits some of them. The sample shows 70,000 to 90,000 clones, more than 60% of them seen only once. Sequenced input: PBMCs. The receptors were sampled from a male donor in good health and CMV-seropositive.

V and J are TRBV11-3 and TRBJ1-1, with TRBD1 identical over 7 bases. J gave up 0 bases and V 3 bases, and 4 bases lay outside the gene matches. Germline-derived CDR1 and CDR2 are SGHNT and YENEEA. This CDR3 region has 15 residues. CDR3 DNA sequence: TGTGCCAGCAGCTTTAAGGGACAGTTGAACACTGAAGCTTTCTTT. As protein: CASSFKGQLNTEAFF.

The V call is TRBV7-9, the J call TRBJ2-3; 7 positions agree with TRBD2. The J segment lost 5 bases and the V segment lost 5 bases, leaving 7 bases of the junction unmatched. This CDR3 region has 14 residues. Germline V gene lookup returns CDR1 SEHNR and CDR2 FQNEAQ (reference sequence). In DNA, the CDR3 is TGTGCCAGCAGCGTTCTAGCGGAGAAAGATACGCAGTATTTT. The encoded protein is CASSVLAEKDTQYF.

The chain combines TRBV30 with TRBJ2-7, with TRBD1 identical over 9 bases. The junction had 11 bases not matched to a gene; V was cut back by 4 bases and J by 4 bases. Germline V gives CDR1 GTSNPN, CDR2 SVGIG (reference sequence). The CDR3 has 15 residues. The DNA for the CDR3 is TGTGCCTGGACCCCTAATGGCGGACAGGGGTACGAGCAGTACTTC. It specifies CAWTPNGGQGYEQYF. Using reference TRBV30 and TRBJ2-7 for the parts outside the CDR3, the full variable domain is SQTIHQWPATLVQPVGSPLSLECTVEGTSNPNLYWYRQAAGRGLQLLFYSVGIGQISSEVPQNLSASRPQDRQFILSSKKLLLSDSGFYLCAWTPNGGQGYEQYFGPGTRLTVT.

V and J are TRBV4-2 and TRBJ2-5; D ambiguous. The CDR3 runs 13 residues. V lost 1 base to trimming and J lost 3 bases, with 6 bases between them. Looked up from germline, CDR1 is LGHNA and CDR2 is YNFKEQ. CDR3 bases: TGTGCCAGCAGCCAAGTAGAGAAAGAGACCCAGTACTTC. Amino acids: CASSQVEKETQYF.